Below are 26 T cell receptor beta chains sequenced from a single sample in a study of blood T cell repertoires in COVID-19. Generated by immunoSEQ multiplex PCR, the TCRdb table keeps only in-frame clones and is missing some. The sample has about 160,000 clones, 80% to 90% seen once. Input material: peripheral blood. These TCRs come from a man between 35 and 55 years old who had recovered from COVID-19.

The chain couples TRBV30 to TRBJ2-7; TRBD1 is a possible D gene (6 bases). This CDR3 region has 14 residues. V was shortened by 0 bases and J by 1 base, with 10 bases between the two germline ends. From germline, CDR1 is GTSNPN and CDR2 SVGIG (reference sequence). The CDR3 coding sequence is TGTGCCTGGAGTGTGAGGCAGGGGTCCTACGAGCAGTACTTC. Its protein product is CAWSVRQGSYEQYF.

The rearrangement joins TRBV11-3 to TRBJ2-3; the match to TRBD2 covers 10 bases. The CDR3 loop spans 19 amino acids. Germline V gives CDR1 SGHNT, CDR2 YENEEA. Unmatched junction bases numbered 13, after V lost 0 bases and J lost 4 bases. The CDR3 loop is CASSLDAWGSGGAADTQYF. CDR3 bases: TGTGCCAGCAGCTTAGATGCCTGGGGCAGCGGGGGGGCGGCAGATACGCAGTATTTT.

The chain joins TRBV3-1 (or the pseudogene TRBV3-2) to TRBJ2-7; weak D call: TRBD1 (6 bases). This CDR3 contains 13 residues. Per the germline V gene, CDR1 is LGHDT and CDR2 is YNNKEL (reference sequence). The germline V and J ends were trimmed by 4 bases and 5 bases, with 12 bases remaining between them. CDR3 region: CASSPPGDDEQYF. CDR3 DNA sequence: TGTGCCAGCAGCCCACCAGGGGACGACGAGCAGTACTTC.

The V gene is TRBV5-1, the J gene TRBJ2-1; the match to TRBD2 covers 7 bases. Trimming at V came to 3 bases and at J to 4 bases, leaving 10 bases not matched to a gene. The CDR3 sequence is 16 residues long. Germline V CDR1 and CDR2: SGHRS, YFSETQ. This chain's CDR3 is CASSSSAGVGYNEQFF. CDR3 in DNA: TGCGCCAGCAGCTCCTCTGCGGGAGTGGGGTACAATGAGCAGTTCTTC.

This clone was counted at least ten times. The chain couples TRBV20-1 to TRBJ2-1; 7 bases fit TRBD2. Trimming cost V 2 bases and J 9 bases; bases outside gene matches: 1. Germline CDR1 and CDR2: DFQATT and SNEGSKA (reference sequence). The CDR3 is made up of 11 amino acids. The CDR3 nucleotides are TGCAGTGCTAGATGGGGGGGTGAGCAGTTCTTC. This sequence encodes CSARWGGEQFF.

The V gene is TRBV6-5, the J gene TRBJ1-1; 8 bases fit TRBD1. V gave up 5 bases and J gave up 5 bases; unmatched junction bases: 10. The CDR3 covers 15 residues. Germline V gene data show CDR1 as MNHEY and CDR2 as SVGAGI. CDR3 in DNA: TGTGCCAGCAGTACTAAGACAGGGGCGAGAACTGAAGCTTTCTTT. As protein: CASSTKTGARTEAFF.

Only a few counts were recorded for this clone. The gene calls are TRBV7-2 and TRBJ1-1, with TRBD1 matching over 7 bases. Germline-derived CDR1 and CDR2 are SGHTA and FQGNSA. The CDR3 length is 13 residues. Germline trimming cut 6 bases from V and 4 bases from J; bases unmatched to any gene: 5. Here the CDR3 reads CASRETGPTEAFF. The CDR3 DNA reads TGTGCCAGCAGGGAGACAGGGCCCACTGAAGCTTTCTTT.

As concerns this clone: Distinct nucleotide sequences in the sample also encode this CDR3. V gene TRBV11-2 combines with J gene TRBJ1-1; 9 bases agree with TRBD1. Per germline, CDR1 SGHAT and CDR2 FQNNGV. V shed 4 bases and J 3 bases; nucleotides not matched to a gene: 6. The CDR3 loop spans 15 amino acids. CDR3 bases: TGTGCCAGCAGCTCGTCAGACAGGGGGGACACTGAAGCTTTCTTT. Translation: CASSSSDRGDTEAFF.

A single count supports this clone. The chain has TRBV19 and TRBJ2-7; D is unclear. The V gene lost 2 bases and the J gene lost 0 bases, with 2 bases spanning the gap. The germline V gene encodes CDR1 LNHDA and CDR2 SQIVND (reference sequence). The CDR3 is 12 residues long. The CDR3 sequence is CASSIHSYEQYF. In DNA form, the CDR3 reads TGTGCCAGTAGTATACACTCCTACGAGCAGTACTTC.

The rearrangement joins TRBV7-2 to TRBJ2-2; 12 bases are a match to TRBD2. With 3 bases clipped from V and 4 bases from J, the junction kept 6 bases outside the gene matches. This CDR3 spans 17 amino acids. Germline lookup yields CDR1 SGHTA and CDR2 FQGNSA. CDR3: CASSLSLAGGPTGELFF. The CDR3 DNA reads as TGTGCCAGCAGCTTGTCTCTAGCGGGAGGGCCCACCGGGGAGCTGTTTTTT.

Here the CDR3 DNA reads TGTGCCAGCAGCTTAGCGGGTTTTCGGGCTGGGGCCAACGTCCTGACTTTC. Amino acids: CASSLAGFRAGANVLTF. This chain connects TRBV11-2 to TRBJ2-6; D gene uncertain. The CDR3 extends over 17 amino acids. Between the trimmed V and J ends, which lost 1 base and 2 bases, there was a span of 12 bases. Per germline, CDR1 SGHAT and CDR2 FQNNGV. Filled out from reference TRBV11-2 and TRBJ2-6, the complete variable domain reads EAGVAQSPRYKIIEKRQSVAFWCNPISGHATLYWYQQILGQGPKLLIQFQNNGVVDDSQLPKDRFSAERLKGVDSTLKIQPAKLEDSAVYLCASSLAGFRAGANVLTFGAGSRLTVL.

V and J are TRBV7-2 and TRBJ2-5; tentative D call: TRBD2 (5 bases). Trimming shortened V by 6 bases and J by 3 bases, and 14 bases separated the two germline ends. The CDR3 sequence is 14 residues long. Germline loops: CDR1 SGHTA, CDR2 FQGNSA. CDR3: CASRAGLSEETQYF. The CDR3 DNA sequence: TGTGCCAGCAGGGCTGGACTTAGTGAAGAGACCCAGTACTTC.

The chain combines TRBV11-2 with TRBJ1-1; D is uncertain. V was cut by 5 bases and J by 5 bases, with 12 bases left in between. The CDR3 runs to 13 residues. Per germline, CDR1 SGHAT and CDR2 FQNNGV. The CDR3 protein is CASSVSGGTEAFF. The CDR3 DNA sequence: TGTGCCAGCAGCGTTTCGGGAGGTACTGAAGCTTTCTTT.

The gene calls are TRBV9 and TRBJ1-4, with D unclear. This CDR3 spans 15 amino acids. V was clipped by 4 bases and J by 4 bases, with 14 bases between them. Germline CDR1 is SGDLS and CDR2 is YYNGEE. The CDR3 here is CASSPQSRHNEKLFF. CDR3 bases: TGTGCCAGCAGCCCCCAAAGCAGACATAATGAAAAACTGTTTTTT.

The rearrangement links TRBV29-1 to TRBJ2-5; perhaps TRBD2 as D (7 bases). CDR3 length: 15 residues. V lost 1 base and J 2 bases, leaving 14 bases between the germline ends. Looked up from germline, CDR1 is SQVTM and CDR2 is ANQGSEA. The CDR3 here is CSVEGFGGRQETQYF. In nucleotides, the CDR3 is TGCAGCGTTGAAGGGTTCGGGGGGCGACAAGAGACCCAGTACTTC. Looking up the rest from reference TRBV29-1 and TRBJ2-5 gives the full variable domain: SAVISQKPSRDICQRGTSLTIQCQVDSQVTMMFWYRQQPGQSLTLIATANQGSEATYESGFVIDKFPISRPNLTFSTLTVSNMSPEDSSIYLCSVEGFGGRQETQYFGPGTRLLVL.

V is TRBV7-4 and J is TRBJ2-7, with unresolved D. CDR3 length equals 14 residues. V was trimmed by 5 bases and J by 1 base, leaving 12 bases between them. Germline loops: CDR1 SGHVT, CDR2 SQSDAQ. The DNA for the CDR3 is TGTGCCAGCAGCCCCCCGTGTACATCCTACGAGCAGTACTTC. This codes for CASSPPCTSYEQYF.

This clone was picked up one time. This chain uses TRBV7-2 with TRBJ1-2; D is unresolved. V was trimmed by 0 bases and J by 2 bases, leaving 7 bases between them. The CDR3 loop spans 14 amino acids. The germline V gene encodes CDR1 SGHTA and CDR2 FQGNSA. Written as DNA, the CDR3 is TGTGCCAGCAGCTTAGCGCCCCGGAACTATGGCTACACCTTC. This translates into CASSLAPRNYGYTF.

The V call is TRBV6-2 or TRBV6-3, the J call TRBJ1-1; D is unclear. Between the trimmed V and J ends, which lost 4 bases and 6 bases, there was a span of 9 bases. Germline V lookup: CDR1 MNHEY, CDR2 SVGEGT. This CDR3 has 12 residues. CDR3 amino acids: CASSLQRAEAFF. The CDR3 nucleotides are TGTGCCAGCAGTTTGCAGCGGGCTGAAGCTTTCTTT.

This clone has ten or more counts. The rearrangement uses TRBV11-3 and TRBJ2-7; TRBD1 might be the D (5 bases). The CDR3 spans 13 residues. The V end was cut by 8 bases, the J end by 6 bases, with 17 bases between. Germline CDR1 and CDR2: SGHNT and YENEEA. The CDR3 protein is CASQTALTPEQYF. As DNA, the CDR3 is TGTGCCAGCCAGACAGCCTTGACCCCCGAGCAGTACTTC.

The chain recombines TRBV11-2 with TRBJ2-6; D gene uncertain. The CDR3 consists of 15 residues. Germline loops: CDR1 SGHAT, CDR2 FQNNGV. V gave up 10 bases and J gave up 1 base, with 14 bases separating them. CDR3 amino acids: CAIPSIRSGANVLTF. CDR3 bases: TGTGCCATCCCGTCTATCCGGTCTGGGGCCAACGTCCTGACTTTC.

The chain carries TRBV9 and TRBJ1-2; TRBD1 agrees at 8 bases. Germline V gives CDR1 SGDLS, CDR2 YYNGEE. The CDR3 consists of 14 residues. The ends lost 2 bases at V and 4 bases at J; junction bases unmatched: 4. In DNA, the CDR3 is TGTGCCAGCAGCGTCAGCCAGGGGGCCTATGGCTACACCTTC. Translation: CASSVSQGAYGYTF.

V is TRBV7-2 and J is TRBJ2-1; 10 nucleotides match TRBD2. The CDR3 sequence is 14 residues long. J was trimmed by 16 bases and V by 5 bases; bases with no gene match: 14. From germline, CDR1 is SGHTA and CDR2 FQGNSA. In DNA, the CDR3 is TGTGCCAGCAGCCCCGGGAGGGAGCGGGGGGGCCGCTTCTTC. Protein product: CASSPGRERGGRFF.

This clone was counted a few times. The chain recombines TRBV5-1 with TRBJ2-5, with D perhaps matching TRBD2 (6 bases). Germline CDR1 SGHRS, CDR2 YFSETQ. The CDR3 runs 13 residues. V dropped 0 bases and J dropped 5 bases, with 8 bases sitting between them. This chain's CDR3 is CASSLAGRETQYF. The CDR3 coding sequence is TGCGCCAGCAGCTTGGCTGGGAGGGAGACCCAGTACTTC.

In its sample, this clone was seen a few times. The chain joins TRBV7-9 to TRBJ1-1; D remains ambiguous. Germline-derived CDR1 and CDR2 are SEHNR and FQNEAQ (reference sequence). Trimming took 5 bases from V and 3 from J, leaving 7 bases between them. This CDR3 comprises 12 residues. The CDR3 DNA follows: TGTGCCAGCAGCCTACAGCACACTGAAGCTTTCTTT. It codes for CASSLQHTEAFF.

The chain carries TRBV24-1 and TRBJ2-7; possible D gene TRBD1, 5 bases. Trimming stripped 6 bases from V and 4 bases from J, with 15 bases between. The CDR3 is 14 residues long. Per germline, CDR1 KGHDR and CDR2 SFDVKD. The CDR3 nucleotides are TGTGCCACCAGTCTAAAGGGGCCTAGGTACGAGCAGTACTTC. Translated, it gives CATSLKGPRYEQYF.

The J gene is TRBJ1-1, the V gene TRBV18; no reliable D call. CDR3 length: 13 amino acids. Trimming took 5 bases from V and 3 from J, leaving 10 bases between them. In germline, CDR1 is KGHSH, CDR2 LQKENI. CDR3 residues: CASSNKGDTEAFF. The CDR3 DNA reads TGTGCCAGCTCAAATAAGGGAGACACTGAAGCTTTCTTT.